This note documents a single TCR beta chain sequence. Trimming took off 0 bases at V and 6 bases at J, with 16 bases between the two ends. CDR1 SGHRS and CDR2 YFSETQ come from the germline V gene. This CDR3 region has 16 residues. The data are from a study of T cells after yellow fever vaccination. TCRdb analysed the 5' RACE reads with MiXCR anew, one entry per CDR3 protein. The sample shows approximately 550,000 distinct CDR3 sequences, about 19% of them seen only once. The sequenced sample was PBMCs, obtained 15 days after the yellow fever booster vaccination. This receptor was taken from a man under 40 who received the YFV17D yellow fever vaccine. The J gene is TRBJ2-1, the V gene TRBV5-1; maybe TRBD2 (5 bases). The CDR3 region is CASSLGEFSASNEQFF. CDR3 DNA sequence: TGCGCCAGCAGCTTGGGGGAGTTTTCGGCTTCCAATGAGCAGTTCTTC.